Listed below are T cell receptor beta chains from one sample, sequenced in a study of blood T cell repertoires in COVID-19. Generated by immunoSEQ multiplex PCR, the TCRdb table keeps only in-frame clones and is missing some. The profile shows around 200,000 clones, roughly 90% of them singletons. The sequenced sample consisted of PBMCs or T cells enriched from blood (not recorded which). All receptors derive from a woman aged 40-49 years with acute COVID-19. The conserved cysteine and the conserved F or W are not part of the CDR3 here. D genes are given only for firm matches. Only part of the rows carry a size: once, few, many, or a class if the clone is expanded.

clone_size: -
v_call: TRBV10-1
d_call: -
cdr3_aa: ASSFGANSPLH

clone_size: -
v_call: TRBV19
d_call: TRBD2
cdr3_aa: ASSMRATSGLGEQF

clone_size: -
v_call: TRBV9
d_call: -
cdr3_aa: ASSARANTEAF

clone_size: -
v_call: TRBV5-1
d_call: -
cdr3_aa: ASSLVGAGANVLT

clone_size: -
v_call: TRBV4-1
d_call: TRBD1
cdr3_aa: ASSQVGGTGPFTSGNTIY

clone_size: -
v_call: TRBV5-6
d_call: -
cdr3_aa: ASSLWDSGYT

clone_size: few
v_call: TRBV5-1
d_call: -
cdr3_aa: ASSLGDRGLIGTQY

clone_size: -
v_call: TRBV12-3/TRBV12-4
d_call: -
cdr3_aa: ASSLAGEGGYT

clone_size: -
v_call: TRBV7-8
d_call: -
cdr3_aa: ASSPYRQVDSEKLF

clone_size: few
v_call: TRBV7-6
d_call: TRBD1
cdr3_aa: ASSSLPGQGNEAF

clone_size: -
v_call: TRBV14
d_call: -
cdr3_aa: ASSQAAKGIEAF

clone_size: -
v_call: TRBV11-2
d_call: -
cdr3_aa: ASSPSGGAEAF

clone_size: -
v_call: TRBV30
d_call: -
cdr3_aa: ACGGRTEAF

clone_size: -
v_call: TRBV18
d_call: -
cdr3_aa: ASSPSSGSEQF

clone_size: -
v_call: TRBV29-1
d_call: TRBD1
cdr3_aa: SVGRDRDYEQY

clone_size: -
v_call: TRBV6-5
d_call: TRBD1
cdr3_aa: ANEIRTGQNQPQH

clone_size: -
v_call: TRBV6-5
d_call: -
cdr3_aa: ASTEGVWGAGELF

clone_size: -
v_call: TRBV12-5
d_call: -
cdr3_aa: ASGLVLGNPNTEAF

clone_size: few
v_call: TRBV11-2
d_call: TRBD2
cdr3_aa: ASSSRVGGDYNEQF

clone_size: -
v_call: TRBV7-2
d_call: TRBD2
cdr3_aa: ASSNGLAIIANNEQF

clone_size: -
v_call: TRBV6-5
d_call: TRBD1
cdr3_aa: ASSTRQGREAF

clone_size: -
v_call: TRBV15
d_call: -
cdr3_aa: ATSRDIGTETYEQY

clone_size: -
v_call: TRBV3-1/TRBV3-2
d_call: TRBD1
cdr3_aa: ASSPRGRTEAF

clone_size: -
v_call: TRBV6-5
d_call: -
cdr3_aa: ASRPFRDYNSPLH

clone_size: -
v_call: TRBV5-5
d_call: -
cdr3_aa: ASSLGARGKNTEAF

clone_size: -
v_call: TRBV7-9
d_call: -
cdr3_aa: ASSLGAGNEKLF

clone_size: -
v_call: TRBV2
d_call: TRBD1
cdr3_aa: ATGTGAGYGYT

clone_size: -
v_call: TRBV5-6
d_call: TRBD1
cdr3_aa: ASSGRTGGSGELF

clone_size: -
v_call: TRBV29-1
d_call: -
cdr3_aa: SVERLWTEAAF

clone_size: -
v_call: TRBV3-1/TRBV3-2
d_call: -
cdr3_aa: ASSQVLGTLNTGELF

clone_size: -
v_call: TRBV2
d_call: -
cdr3_aa: ASSDGGLYGYT

clone_size: -
v_call: TRBV11-1
d_call: TRBD2
cdr3_aa: ASSLGLAGGPDEQF

clone_size: -
v_call: TRBV2
d_call: -
cdr3_aa: ASTVEGRAYGYT

clone_size: -
v_call: TRBV19
d_call: -
cdr3_aa: ASSISGAGNQPQH

clone_size: -
v_call: TRBV6-5
d_call: -
cdr3_aa: ASSSTGIGTEAF

clone_size: -
v_call: TRBV10-3
d_call: TRBD2
cdr3_aa: AISELAGGGNEQF

clone_size: -
v_call: TRBV2
d_call: -
cdr3_aa: ASSGSTDVSGTEAF

clone_size: -
v_call: TRBV11-3
d_call: TRBD2
cdr3_aa: ASSPRGGDPNEQF

clone_size: few
v_call: TRBV19
d_call: -
cdr3_aa: ASSISGEGSPT

clone_size: -
v_call: TRBV11-2
d_call: TRBD2
cdr3_aa: ASSLGGLAIDTQY

clone_size: -
v_call: TRBV7-8
d_call: TRBD1
cdr3_aa: ASSDTDRGLTEAF

clone_size: -
v_call: TRBV6-2/TRBV6-3
d_call: -
cdr3_aa: ASSYITDTQY

clone_size: -
v_call: TRBV3-1/TRBV3-2
d_call: TRBD1
cdr3_aa: ASSHAGTGGRGTDTQY

clone_size: -
v_call: TRBV2
d_call: -
cdr3_aa: ASRKTQTLGTQY

clone_size: few
v_call: TRBV5-1
d_call: -
cdr3_aa: ASSLAGVYNEQF

clone_size: -
v_call: TRBV5-1
d_call: -
cdr3_aa: ASSLAIGGSRGFTEAF

clone_size: -
v_call: TRBV19
d_call: -
cdr3_aa: ASSWRIGYTEAF

clone_size: -
v_call: TRBV5-5
d_call: -
cdr3_aa: ASSLGGGYGYT

clone_size: -
v_call: TRBV5-1
d_call: -
cdr3_aa: ASSLTQAVSLSADTQY

clone_size: -
v_call: TRBV7-9
d_call: -
cdr3_aa: ASSVRSGSRTSNYGYT

clone_size: -
v_call: TRBV5-1
d_call: -
cdr3_aa: ASSLGQVFLNTEAF

clone_size: -
v_call: TRBV11-2
d_call: TRBD2
cdr3_aa: ASSAMTSADTQY